The T cell receptor (beta chain) described here comes from a study of blood T cell repertoires in COVID-19. For the study at large: In each case, the material was cDNA or gDNA derived from T cells, B-cell-depleted T cells, or PBMCs.

Produced via immunoSEQ multiplex PCR; TCRdb's table is partial and in-frame only. The sample lists some 45,000 clones, around 90% occurring once. This clone was detected only once. Germline CDR1 and CDR2: SGHAT and FQNNGV. This CDR3 spans 14 amino acids. V lost 1 base and J 3 bases, leaving 6 bases between the germline ends. The chain couples TRBV11-2 to TRBJ2-2; no reliable D call. This receptor was taken from a man between 65 and 85 years old with active COVID-19. Sequenced: peripheral blood. CDR3 residues: CASSLVPDTGELFF. CDR3 DNA sequence: TGTGCCAGCAGCTTAGTCCCTGACACCGGGGAGCTGTTTTTT.